Shown below are 32 T cell receptor beta chains from a single sample sequenced in a study of regulatory T cells in long-lasting Graves disease. Regarding time point: newly diagnosed GD, antithyroid drugs for less than 3 months. Making the TCR library involved RNA that had been extracted from PBMCs. Combining iRepertoire HTBI primers with Arm-PCR of CDR3 regions, the authors built TCR beta libraries. Each CDR3 protein gets one entry after TCRdb re-called the multiplex PCR reads with MiXCR. The sample shows 550,000 to 700,000 distinct CDR3 sequences, around 16% of them seen only once. This sample was shared with a second study, whose subject was T cells in Graves' hyperthyroidism and ophthalmopathy.

The sample here was peripheral blood mononuclear cells (PBMCs), taken at new diagnosis, from a patient treated with antithyroid drugs. Receptor source: a man between 18 and 35 years old with Graves disease.

This clonotype came up many times. CDR3 residues: CASSQPAGRTDTQYF. The CDR3 DNA sequence: TGTGCCAGCAGCCAGCCGGCGGGCCGCACAGATACGCAGTATTTT. The chain joins TRBV7-2 to TRBJ2-3, with D perhaps TRBD2 (5 bases). The CDR3 is 15 amino acids. Germline assignment: CDR1 SGHTA and CDR2 FQGNSA. Trimming shortened V by 5 bases and J by 1 base, and 13 bases separated the two germline ends.

The V and J genes are TRBV6-1 and TRBJ1-5; D might be TRBD1 (6 bases). The V gene's germline CDR1 is MNHNS and CDR2 SASEGT. The CDR3 runs to 13 residues. Trimming shortened V by 6 bases and J by 5 bases, and 11 bases separated the two germline ends. The CDR3 bases are TGTGCCAGCAGACCGGACAGTTATCAGCCCCAGCATTTT. Protein sequence: CASRPDSYQPQHF.

This clonotype was recorded at least ten times. The chain employs TRBV13 and TRBJ2-7; 7 bases map to TRBD2. The CDR3 runs 15 residues. Trimming at V came to 5 bases and at J to 4 bases, leaving 11 bases not matched to a gene. Germline lookup yields CDR1 PRHDT and CDR2 FYEKMQ (reference sequence). CDR3 in amino acids: CASSHRTSSIYEQYF. As DNA, the CDR3 is TGTGCCAGCAGCCACCGGACTAGTTCGATTTACGAGCAGTACTTC. Complete variable domain (other parts from reference TRBV13 and TRBJ2-7): AAGVIQSPRHLIKEKRETATLKCYPIPRHDTVYWYQQGPGQDPQFLISFYEKMQSDKGSIPDRFSAQQFSDYHSELNMSSLELGDSALYFCASSHRTSSIYEQYFGPGTRLTVT.

In its sample, this clonotype was seen a few times. The V call is TRBV11-2, the J call TRBJ1-4; D unclear. CDR3 length: 13 amino acids. With 1 base removed from V and 7 bases from J, the gap between germline ends came to 7 bases. Germline loops: CDR1 SGHAT, CDR2 FQNNGV. This chain's CDR3 is CASSLGFGEKLFF. The CDR3 DNA reads TGTGCCAGCAGCTTAGGATTCGGTGAAAAACTGTTTTTT.

The table lists this clonotype with many counts. This chain uses TRBV2 with TRBJ1-5; tentatively, D is TRBD1 (5 bases). The CDR3 spans 17 residues. The ends were cut back, 5 bases at V and 1 base at J, with 18 bases in the middle. Germline V gene sequence: CDR1 SNHLY, CDR2 FYNNEI. The CDR3 nucleotides are TGTGCCAGCAGTTTAATGGGGCAGGGTGGGAGCAATCAGCCCCAGCATTTT. Encoded protein: CASSLMGQGGSNQPQHF.

This clonotype was counted many times. This chain uses TRBV2 with TRBJ2-1; the D is unclear. Germline V CDR1 and CDR2: SNHLY, FYNNEI. This CDR3 has 15 amino acids. Trimming removed 7 bases from V and 5 bases from J, with 18 bases in between. CDR3 nucleotide sequence: TGTGCCAGCACTACCGAGGCAGTTGGGAACAATGAGCAGTTCTTC. It encodes CASTTEAVGNNEQFF.

The chain combines TRBV18 with TRBJ2-7, with D unclear. Germline values: CDR1 KGHSH, CDR2 LQKENI. The ends were cut back, 3 bases at V and 3 bases at J, with 12 bases in the middle. The CDR3 spans 14 residues. The CDR3 spells CASSPGRYNYEQYF. CDR3 in DNA: TGTGCCAGCTCACCTGGGCGGTATAACTACGAGCAGTACTTC. Supplemented by reference TRBV18 and TRBJ2-7, the full variable domain reads NAGVMQNPRHLVRRRGQEARLRCSPMKGHSHVYWYRQLPEEGLKFMVYLQKENIIDESGMPKERFSAEFPKEGPSILRIQQVVRGDSAAYFCASSPGRYNYEQYFGPGTRLTVT.

At least ten counts were recorded for this clonotype. The gene calls are TRBV2 and TRBJ1-2; 7 positions agree with TRBD1. This CDR3 is 14 amino acids long. The V gene end was trimmed by 5 bases and the J gene end by 3 bases; junction bases not matched to a gene: 6. Germline V gene data show CDR1 as SNHLY and CDR2 as FYNNEI. As DNA, the CDR3 is TGTGCCAGCAGTTCGGACAGGAAAGACTATGGCTACACCTTC. Translating it yields CASSSDRKDYGYTF.

The rearrangement uses TRBV10-3 and TRBJ1-2, with 7 bases aligning to TRBD1. This CDR3 region has 17 residues. Germline CDR1 and CDR2: ENHRY and SYGVKD. Trimming took 0 bases from V and 1 from J; bases not matched to a gene: 8. The CDR3 here is CAISESLRGRVNYGYTF. The CDR3 region has the DNA TGTGCCATCAGTGAGTCCTTAAGGGGGCGAGTTAACTATGGCTACACCTTC.

The rearrangement links TRBV6-2 or TRBV6-3 to TRBJ2-7; 12 nucleotides agree with TRBD2. The ends lost 2 bases at V and 7 bases at J; junction bases unmatched: 15. The CDR3 runs 18 residues. Germline assignment: CDR1 MNHEY and CDR2 SVGEGT. Here the CDR3 reads CASSYRLAGDISRGEQYF. In DNA, the CDR3 is TGTGCCAGCAGTTACAGACTAGCGGGAGATATATCACGGGGGGAGCAGTACTTC.

This clonotype was observed a few times. J is TRBJ1-5 and V is TRBV10-2; a weak D match, TRBD1 (6 bases). There are 14 residues in the CDR3. Trimming removed 8 bases from V and 6 bases from J, with 17 bases in between. Germline lookup yields CDR1 WSHSY and CDR2 SAAADI. This CDR3 reads CASCLGGGGQPQHF. CDR3 nucleotides: TGCGCCAGCTGCCTGGGGGGGGGCGGTCAGCCCCAGCATTTT.

This clonotype was seen a few times. This chain joins TRBV7-9 and TRBJ1-1; possibly TRBD1 for D (6 bases). Trimming left V 4 bases short and J 7 bases short, with 19 bases between. The CDR3 length is 15 residues. From germline, CDR1 is SEHNR and CDR2 FQNEAQ (reference sequence). The CDR3 here is CASSSLKQGRDEAFF. In nucleotides, the CDR3 is TGTGCCAGCAGCTCCCTGAAACAGGGCCGGGATGAAGCTTTCTTT.

Note on this clonotype: A much bigger clone sits one base away, suggesting this may be a read error. The rearrangement joins TRBV24-1 to TRBJ2-3; D is possibly TRBD2 (6 bases). Trimming shortened V by 2 bases and J by 7 bases, and 12 bases separated the two germline ends. The CDR3 length is 14 residues. Germline V lookup: CDR1 KGHDR, CDR2 SFDVKD. This CDR3 reads CATSDYKGLYTQYF. Here the CDR3 DNA reads TGTGCCACCAGTGATTACAAGGGACTCTATACGCAGTATTTT.

This clonotype was detected ten times or more. This chain links TRBV5-1 with TRBJ2-3; a weak D match, TRBD1 (5 bases). Germline CDR1 and CDR2: SGHRS and YFSETQ. V was pared by 0 bases and J by 2 bases, with 10 bases between. The CDR3 spans 15 residues. The CDR3 sequence is CASSLGQGTTDTQYF. The CDR3 region has the DNA TGCGCCAGCAGCTTGGGGCAGGGAACCACAGATACGCAGTATTTT.

This clonotype was counted between two and nine times. The rearrangement links TRBV7-9 to TRBJ1-1; maybe TRBD1 (5 bases). CDR3 length: 15 residues. Trimming stripped 0 bases from V and 4 bases from J, with 12 bases between. From germline, CDR1 is SEHNR and CDR2 FQNEAQ (reference sequence). CDR3 region: CASSLAGQGGTEAFF. CDR3 DNA: TGTGCCAGCAGCTTAGCGGGGCAGGGTGGCACTGAAGCTTTCTTT.

This clonotype was observed many times. In nucleotides, the CDR3 is TGCAGTGCTAGGCCAACAGGGGGAGGGAATGAAAAACTGTTTTTT. Its protein product is CSARPTGGGNEKLFF. This chain links TRBV20-1 with TRBJ1-4; TRBD1 agrees at 8 bases. The J segment lost 5 bases and the V segment lost 3 bases, leaving 8 bases of the junction unmatched. CDR3 length: 15 residues. The germline CDR1 and CDR2 sequences are DFQATT and SNEGSKA (reference sequence).

This clonotype appeared many times. The chain recombines TRBV6-2 or TRBV6-3 with TRBJ2-1, with TRBD2 matching over 8 bases. Germline V gene sequence: CDR1 MNHEY, CDR2 SVGEGT. This CDR3 has 14 residues. V shed 6 bases, J shed 8 bases, and the junction held 9 bases outside the gene matches. The CDR3 is CASSVAGGADEQFF. The CDR3 DNA is TGTGCCAGCAGCGTGGCGGGAGGCGCGGATGAGCAGTTCTTC.

This clonotype came up a few times. The gene calls are TRBV6-1 and TRBJ2-1; D may match TRBD1 or TRBD2 (5 bases each). Trimming pared 7 bases from V and 2 bases from J, leaving 21 bases between. Per germline, CDR1 MNHNS and CDR2 SASEGT. The CDR3 spans 17 residues. CDR3 sequence (DNA): TGTGCCAGCAAGAGAACGAGGGTTCAGGGCCCCTACAATGAGCAGTTCTTC. Translation gives CASKRTRVQGPYNEQFF.

The gene calls are TRBV12-5 and TRBJ2-2; D call uncertain. V was pared by 5 bases and J by 2 bases, with 6 bases between. The CDR3 totals 13 residues. Germline V lookup: CDR1 LGHNT, CDR2 FRNRAP. The CDR3 bases are TGTGCTAGTGGTCCCGATAACACCGGGGAGCTGTTTTTT. Translated, it gives CASGPDNTGELFF.

This clonotype was observed at least ten times. This chain connects TRBV4-1 to TRBJ2-7, with TRBD2 as a possible D gene (5 bases). CDR3 length equals 15 residues. V lost 4 bases and J lost 1, with 14 bases in between. Germline assignment: CDR1 MGHRA and CDR2 YSYEKL. CDR3 protein: CASSPPEGRSYEQYF. In DNA form, the CDR3 reads TGCGCCAGCAGCCCCCCCGAGGGCCGGTCCTACGAGCAGTACTTC.

At least ten counts were recorded for this clonotype. The DNA of the CDR3 is TGTGCCAGCAGCTTAGCCAGAAGGTATGGCTACACCTTC. It encodes CASSLARRYGYTF. The gene calls are TRBV11-2 and TRBJ1-2, with D unresolved. The V gene lost 1 base and the J gene lost 5 bases, with 8 bases spanning the gap. Germline-derived CDR1 and CDR2 are SGHAT and FQNNGV. The CDR3 spans 13 residues.

The CDR3 DNA reads as TGTGCCAGCAGCCCTGGGGGAGCCGGAGAGCAGTACTTC. It codes for CASSPGGAGEQYF. The J gene is TRBJ2-7, the V gene TRBV28; tentatively, D is TRBD1 or TRBD2 (5 bases each). Trimming shortened V by 6 bases and J by 7 bases, and 16 bases separated the two germline ends. Germline CDR1 reads MDHEN; CDR2 reads SYDVKM. The CDR3 has 13 residues. The full variable domain, in which reference TRBV28 and TRBJ2-7 provide the parts outside the CDR3, is DVKVTQSSRYLVKRTGEKVFLECVQDMDHENMFWYRQDPGLGLRLIYFSYDVKMKEKGDIPEGYSVSREKKERFSLILESASTNQTSMYLCASSPGGAGEQYFGPGTRLTVT.

There are a few counts of this clonotype. This chain links TRBV6-1 with TRBJ2-1; weak D call: TRBD2 (6 bases). The V gene's germline CDR1 is MNHNS and CDR2 SASEGT. Trimming shortened V by 4 bases and J by 6 bases, and 25 bases separated the two germline ends. This CDR3 comprises 18 residues. This CDR3 reads CASSGTTQAAPGGNEQFF. CDR3 nucleotide sequence: TGTGCCAGCAGTGGGACTACCCAAGCCGCACCCGGGGGCAATGAGCAGTTCTTC.

This clonotype was observed a few times. The CDR3 DNA follows: TGTGCCAGCAGCCCCCCACCAGGCAGGGTCGACTCTGGAAACACCATATATTTT. Its protein product is CASSPPPGRVDSGNTIYF. V is TRBV3-1 and J is TRBJ1-3; possibly TRBD1 for D (5 bases). Germline-derived CDR1 and CDR2 are LGHDT and YNNKEL (reference sequence). V lost 4 bases to trimming and J lost 0 bases, with 19 bases between them. The CDR3 contains 18 residues.

This clonotype was seen at least ten times. The chain carries TRBV6-2 or TRBV6-3 and TRBJ1-2; the D gene is possibly TRBD1 (5 bases). The CDR3 loop spans 13 amino acids. V was cut by 4 bases and J by 7 bases, with 13 bases left in between. Germline-derived CDR1 and CDR2 are MNHEY and SVGEGT. This CDR3 reads CASSFRDLSGYTF. CDR3 sequence (DNA): TGTGCCAGCAGTTTCAGGGACCTATCTGGCTACACCTTC.

There are many counts of this clonotype. The rearrangement joins TRBV6-1 to TRBJ2-7; 8 bases agree with TRBD2. Unmatched junction bases numbered 13, after V lost 4 bases and J lost 2 bases. Germline CDR1 is MNHNS and CDR2 is SASEGT. The CDR3 covers 17 residues. Here the CDR3 DNA reads TGTGCCAGCAGTGCGGACCGGCTAGCGGGTGTGCCCTACGAGCAGTACTTC. It codes for CASSADRLAGVPYEQYF.

This clonotype was counted at least ten times. The chain couples TRBV7-9 to TRBJ2-7; the D gene is possibly TRBD1 (7 bases). Germline lookup yields CDR1 SEHNR and CDR2 FQNEAQ (reference sequence). The V gene lost 2 bases and the J gene lost 5 bases, with 19 bases spanning the gap. The CDR3 consists of 16 residues. The CDR3 region is CASSLSPSQGRNEQYF. DNA for the CDR3: TGTGCCAGCAGCTTAAGTCCTTCACAGGGGAGGAACGAGCAGTACTTC.

V gene TRBV18 combines with J gene TRBJ2-1, with 9 bases aligning to TRBD2. V was clipped by 0 bases and J by 6 bases; unmatched bases: 9. The CDR3 extends over 17 amino acids. Germline CDR1 KGHSH, CDR2 LQKENI. In nucleotides, the CDR3 is TGTGCCAGCTCACCACCGGTCGGCGGGAGGGCCAGCAATGAGCAGTTCTTC. It yields the protein CASSPPVGGRASNEQFF.

J is TRBJ1-4 and V is TRBV5-1; D might be TRBD1 (5 bases). Germline V gives CDR1 SGHRS, CDR2 YFSETQ. V was pared by 3 bases and J by 5 bases, with 14 bases between. This CDR3 is 15 amino acids long. The CDR3 DNA reads TGCGCCAGCAGCTCCTCAGGGTATCGCAATGAAAAACTGTTTTTT. This codes for CASSSSGYRNEKLFF.

This clonotype has a count of ten or more. This chain connects TRBV11-2 to TRBJ2-5; 10 bases map to TRBD2. CDR1 is SGHAT and CDR2 is FQNNGV in the germline V gene. J was trimmed by 1 base and V by 5 bases; bases with no gene match: 7. The CDR3 is 16 amino acids. CDR3 sequence: CASSPPGLARQETQYF. As DNA, the CDR3 is TGTGCCAGCAGCCCCCCGGGACTAGCGCGCCAAGAGACCCAGTACTTC.

This clonotype was detected many times. The V call is TRBV11-2, the J call TRBJ2-7; D uncertain. The germline CDR1 and CDR2 sequences are SGHAT and FQNNGV. This CDR3 has 15 amino acids. With 3 bases removed from V and 2 bases from J, the gap between germline ends came to 14 bases. The CDR3 bases are TGTGCCAGCAGCTTTTTCGGCAGGCCAGCCTACGAGCAGTACTTC. As protein: CASSFFGRPAYEQYF.

This clonotype was seen at least ten times. The genes are TRBV15 and TRBJ1-1; TRBD1 agrees at 12 bases. CDR3 size: 18 residues. The germline CDR1 and CDR2 sequences are LNHNV and YYDKDF (reference sequence). The J segment lost 3 bases and the V segment lost 4 bases, leaving 12 bases of the junction unmatched. The CDR3 DNA reads as TGTGCCACCAGCACCTATCGAGGGACAGGGGGCCTGTACACTGAAGCTTTCTTT. The encoded protein is CATSTYRGTGGLYTEAFF.